The TCR beta chain described here comes from a study of blood T cell repertoires in COVID-19. Study overall: PBMCs, B-cell-depleted T cells, or T cells were the source of the cDNA or gDNA that made up the material.

Enrolled during active infection, Seattle patients were then followed longitudinally. This CDR3 comprises 13 residues. V was clipped by 5 bases and J by 9 bases; unmatched bases: 7. The germline gives CDR1 SGHRS, CDR2 YFSETQ. Produced via immunoSEQ multiplex PCR; TCRdb's table is partial and in-frame only. The sample includes some 150,000 clones, around 84% seen only once; the top ten take approximately 14%. The receptor comes from a woman in her 70s with COVID-19, enrolled during active disease. The material sequenced was peripheral blood. The rearrangement joins TRBV5-1 to TRBJ2-1, with TRBD1 identical over 8 bases. This CDR3 is CASRGQALGEQFF. In nucleotides, the CDR3 is TGCGCCAGCAGGGGACAGGCCCTTGGTGAGCAGTTCTTC.